This TCR beta chain comes out of a study of shared clonotypes between healthy human individuals. The CDR3 totals 13 residues. The germline V gene has CDR1 SGHRS and CDR2 YFSETQ. The V and J ends lost 4 bases and 6 bases, in that order; junction bases with no gene match: 7. The repertoire was sequenced with immunoSEQ multiplex PCR; TCRdb's copy has only in-frame clones and lacks some. The table includes about 1 million clones, 65% to 80% detected once. The donors were all Caucasian adults (living in Nashville, Tennessee). The clonotype was recovered from a man younger than 35 in good health. The sequenced sample consisted of memory CD4+ T cells sorted from blood. Noted subset: CD45RA-negative fraction. This chain links TRBV5-1 with TRBJ2-7; TRBD2 matches at 7 bases. Here the CDR3 reads CASSPGGFGEQYF. The CDR3 DNA reads TGCGCCAGCAGCCCCGGGGGGTTCGGCGAGCAGTACTTC.